This T cell receptor (beta chain) was sequenced during a study of shared clonotypes between healthy human individuals. All participating donors were Caucasian adults from Nashville, Tennessee. V shed 3 bases and J shed 0 bases, with 9 bases lying between them. The CDR3 loop spans 14 amino acids. CDR1 and CDR2 from the germline V gene are KGHSH and LQKENI. Only one count was recorded for this clone. Researchers ran the assay at a deep level. This table comes from immunoSEQ multiplex PCR, and its TCRdb copy is limited to in-frame clones, with some not included. The data contain 1,400,000 or so clones, 97% to 99% of them seen just once; the ten biggest clones take up 0.3% to 0.45%.

Specimen: naive CD4+ T cells sorted from blood. Documented subset: CD45RA+ positively selected. The source of this sequence is a man aged 30-40 years in good health. This sequence joins TRBV18 and TRBJ2-7, with D unclear. The CDR3 DNA reads as TGTGCCAGCTCACCTCTTGGGTACTCCTACGAGCAGTACTTC. Translated, it gives CASSPLGYSYEQYF.